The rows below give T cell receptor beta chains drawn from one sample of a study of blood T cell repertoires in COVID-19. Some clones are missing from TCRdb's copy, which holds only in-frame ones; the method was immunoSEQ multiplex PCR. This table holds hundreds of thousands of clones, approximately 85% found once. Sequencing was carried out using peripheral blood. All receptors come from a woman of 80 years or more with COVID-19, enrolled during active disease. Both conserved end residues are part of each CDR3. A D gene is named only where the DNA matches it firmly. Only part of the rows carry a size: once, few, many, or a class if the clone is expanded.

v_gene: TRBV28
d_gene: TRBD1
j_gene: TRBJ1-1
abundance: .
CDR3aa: CASRTRDRGPSAEAFF
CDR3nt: TGTGCCAGCAGAACCCGGGACAGGGGGCCCTCTGCGGAAGCTTTCTTT

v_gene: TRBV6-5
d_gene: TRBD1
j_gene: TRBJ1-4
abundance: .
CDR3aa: CASSGDSANEKLFF
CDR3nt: TGTGCCAGCAGCGGGGACAGCGCGAATGAAAAACTGTTTTTT

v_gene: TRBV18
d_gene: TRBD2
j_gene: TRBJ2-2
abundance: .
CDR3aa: CASSPRDVAGTNIFNTGELFF
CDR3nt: TGTGCCAGCTCACCAAGAGATGTAGCGGGGACGAACATTTTTAACACCGGGGAGCTGTTTTTT

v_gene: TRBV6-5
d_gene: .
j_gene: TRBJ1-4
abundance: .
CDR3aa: CASSYSSNSNEKLFF
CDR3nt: TGTGCCAGCAGTTACTCGAGCAATTCGAATGAAAAACTGTTTTTT

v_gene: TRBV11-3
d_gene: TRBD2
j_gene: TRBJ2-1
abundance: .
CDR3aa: CASSLEAGGGNNEQFF
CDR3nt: TGTGCCAGCAGCTTAGAAGCGGGGGGTGGTAACAATGAGCAGTTCTTC

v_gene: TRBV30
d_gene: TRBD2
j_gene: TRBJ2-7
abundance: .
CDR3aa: CAWRTGLAVYEQYF
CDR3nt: TGTGCCTGGCGAACGGGACTAGCGGTGTACGAGCAGTACTTC

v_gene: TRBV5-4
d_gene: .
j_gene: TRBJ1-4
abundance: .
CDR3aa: CASSLRGGDEKLFF
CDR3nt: TGTGCCAGCAGCCTGAGGGGGGGAGATGAAAAACTGTTTTTT

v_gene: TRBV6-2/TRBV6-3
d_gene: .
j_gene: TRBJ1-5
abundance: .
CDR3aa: CASSYSPRGGEQPQHF
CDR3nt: TGTGCCAGCAGTTACTCGCCGAGGGGGGGTGAACAGCCCCAGCATTTT

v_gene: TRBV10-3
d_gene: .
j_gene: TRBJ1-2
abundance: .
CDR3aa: CAISETGSNYGYTF
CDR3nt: TGTGCCATCAGTGAGACAGGGTCGAACTATGGCTACACCTTC

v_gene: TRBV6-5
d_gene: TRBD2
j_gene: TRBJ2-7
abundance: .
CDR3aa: CASSQGTSVYEQYF
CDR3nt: TGTGCCAGCAGTCAGGGGACTAGCGTCTACGAGCAGTACTTC

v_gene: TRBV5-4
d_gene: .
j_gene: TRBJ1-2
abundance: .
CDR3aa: CASRSDISTYGYTF
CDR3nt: TGTGCCAGCAGGTCGGACATCAGTACCTATGGCTACACCTTC

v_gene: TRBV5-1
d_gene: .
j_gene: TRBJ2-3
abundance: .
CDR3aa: CASSGGTQGDTQYF
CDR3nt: TGCGCCAGCAGCGGCGGGACCCAGGGTGATACGCAGTATTTT

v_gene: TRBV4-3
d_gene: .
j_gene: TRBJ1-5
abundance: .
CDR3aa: CASSQDRAPNQPQHF
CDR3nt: TGCGCCAGCAGCCAGGACAGAGCCCCCAATCAGCCCCAGCATTTT

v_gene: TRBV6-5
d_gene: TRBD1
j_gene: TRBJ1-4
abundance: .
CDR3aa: CASKGTGGSNEKLFF
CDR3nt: TGTGCCAGCAAAGGGACAGGGGGCTCTAATGAAAAACTGTTTTTT

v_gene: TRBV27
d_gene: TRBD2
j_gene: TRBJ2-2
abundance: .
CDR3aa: CASSPSGGAAGELFF
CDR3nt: TGTGCCAGCAGTCCAAGCGGGGGGGCCGCCGGGGAGCTGTTTTTT

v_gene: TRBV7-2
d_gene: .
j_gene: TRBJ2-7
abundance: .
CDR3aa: CASSFSPSSYEQYF
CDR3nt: TGTGCCAGCAGCTTCTCCCCGAGCTCCTACGAGCAGTACTTC

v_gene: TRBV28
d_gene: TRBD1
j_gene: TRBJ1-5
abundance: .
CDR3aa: CASSPGTGRQPQHF
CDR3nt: TGTGCCAGCAGCCCCGGGACAGGGAGACAGCCCCAGCATTTT

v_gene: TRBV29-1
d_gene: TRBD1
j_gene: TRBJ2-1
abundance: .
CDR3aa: CSVGDRGSGQFF
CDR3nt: TGCAGCGTTGGGGACAGGGGCTCGGGGCAGTTCTTC

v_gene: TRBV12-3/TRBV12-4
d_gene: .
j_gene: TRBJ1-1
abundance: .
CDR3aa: CASRNSMNTEAFF
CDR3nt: TGTGCCAGCAGAAACTCAATGAACACTGAAGCTTTCTTT

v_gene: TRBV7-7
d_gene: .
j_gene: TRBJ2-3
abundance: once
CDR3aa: CASSLLGSSTDTQYF
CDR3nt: TGTGCTAGCAGCTTGCTGGGCTCTAGCACAGATACGCAGTATTTT

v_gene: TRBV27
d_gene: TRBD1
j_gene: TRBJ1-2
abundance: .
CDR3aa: CASSRSLGQNYGYTF
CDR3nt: TGTGCCAGCAGCCGCAGTTTGGGACAGAACTATGGCTACACCTTC

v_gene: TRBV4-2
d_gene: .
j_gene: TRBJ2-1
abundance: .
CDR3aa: CASSQDLAVWSYNEQFF
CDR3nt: TGTGCCAGCAGCCAAGATCTCGCAGTTTGGTCCTACAATGAGCAGTTCTTC